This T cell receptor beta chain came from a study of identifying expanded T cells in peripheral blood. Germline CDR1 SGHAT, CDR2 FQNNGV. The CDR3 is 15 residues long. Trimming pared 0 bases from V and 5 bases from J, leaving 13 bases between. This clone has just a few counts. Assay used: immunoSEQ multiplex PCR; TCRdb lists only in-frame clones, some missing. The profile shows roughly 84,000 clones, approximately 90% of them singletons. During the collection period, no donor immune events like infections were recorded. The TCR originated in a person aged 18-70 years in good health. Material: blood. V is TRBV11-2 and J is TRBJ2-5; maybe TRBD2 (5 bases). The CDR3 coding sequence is TGTGCCAGCAGCTTAGATCATGAGGGTATGGAGACCCAGTACTTC. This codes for CASSLDHEGMETQYF.